Following are 21 T cell receptor beta chains from one sample sequenced in a study of cytomegalovirus exposure and HLA in healthy donors. The table came from immunoSEQ multiplex PCR; TCRdb's copy has only in-frame clones and leaves some out. The table lists 50,000 to 80,000 clones, roughly 89% of them singletons. The material sequenced was PBMCs. These receptors came from a woman in her late teens or twenties in good health and CMV-seronegative.

The chain uses TRBV9 and TRBJ2-1; 8 nucleotides line up with TRBD2. CDR3 length: 15 residues. Per germline, CDR1 SGDLS and CDR2 YYNGEE. The V segment lost 0 bases and the J segment 4 bases; nucleotides outside the gene matches: 3. The CDR3 nucleotides are TGTGCCAGCAGCGTAGAAACTAGCGGATACAATGAGCAGTTCTTC. Protein: CASSVETSGYNEQFF.

The rearrangement joins TRBV6-9 to TRBJ1-6; TRBD1 aligns across 7 bases. The V gene end was trimmed by 10 bases and the J gene end by 3 bases; junction bases not matched to a gene: 6. The CDR3 is made up of 14 amino acids. CDR1 is MNHGY, CDR2 SVAAGI, per germline. CDR3 loop: CAKQGNDYNSPLHF. The CDR3 coding sequence is TGTGCCAAACAGGGGAACGACTATAATTCACCCCTCCACTTT.

The rearrangement joins TRBV4-1 to TRBJ2-7, with TRBD2 identical over 11 bases. The germline CDR1 and CDR2 sequences are MGHRA and YSYEKL. Losses at the gene ends were 4 bases for V and 4 bases for J; bases not matched to a gene: 9. The CDR3 has 16 amino acids. In DNA form, the CDR3 reads TGCGCCAGCAGCCGTCAACCACTAGCGGGGGATTACGAGCAGTACTTC. Protein: CASSRQPLAGDYEQYF.

This chain connects TRBV2 to TRBJ2-5; D is possibly TRBD1 (6 bases). Germline loops: CDR1 SNHLY, CDR2 FYNNEI. The CDR3 spans 13 residues. The germline V and J ends were trimmed by 5 bases and 7 bases, with 14 bases remaining between them. CDR3 bases: TGTGCCAGCAGTCCCACAGGGCGGGCGACCCAGTACTTC. It yields the protein CASSPTGRATQYF.

This clone was counted once. The CDR3 bases are TGTGCCAGCAGCTTAGAAACCCTAGCGGGAGTACCCCACGAGCAGTACTTC. Protein: CASSLETLAGVPHEQYF. The V call is TRBV7-2, the J call TRBJ2-7, with TRBD2 identical over 10 bases. Germline V CDR1 and CDR2: SGHTA, FQGNSA. The CDR3 totals 17 residues. Trimming at V came to 1 base and at J to 5 bases, leaving 11 bases not matched to a gene.

The chain carries TRBV7-8 and TRBJ1-1, with TRBD1 identical over 10 bases. Unmatched junction bases numbered 13, after V lost 1 base and J lost 5 bases. Germline CDR1 reads SGHVS; CDR2 reads FQNEAQ. The CDR3 runs to 18 residues. CDR3 amino acids: CASSLDRQGAVLRTEAFF. In DNA, the CDR3 is TGTGCCAGCAGCTTAGATCGACAGGGGGCCGTGTTAAGGACTGAAGCTTTCTTT.

The chain is built from TRBV13 and TRBJ1-3; weak D call: TRBD1 (6 bases). The CDR3 length is 15 residues. Trimming pared 1 base from V and 3 bases from J, leaving 10 bases between. CDR1 PRHDT and CDR2 FYEKMQ come from the germline V gene (reference sequence). Written as DNA, the CDR3 is TGTGCCAGCAGCTTAGCCCAGGGGCTTGGAAACACCATATATTTT. Translating it yields CASSLAQGLGNTIYF.

The chain carries TRBV30 and TRBJ2-5; D unclear. In germline, CDR1 is GTSNPN, CDR2 SVGIG (reference sequence). Trimming took 0 bases from V and 0 from J, leaving 8 bases between them. The CDR3 is 14 residues long. The CDR3 region is CAWSVLENQETQYF. The CDR3, as DNA: TGTGCCTGGAGTGTACTGGAGAACCAAGAGACCCAGTACTTC.

The V call is TRBV11-2, the J call TRBJ2-2; possible D gene TRBD2, 5 bases. The CDR3 runs to 16 residues. V was trimmed by 5 bases and J by 4 bases, leaving 17 bases between them. Germline V lookup: CDR1 SGHAT, CDR2 FQNNGV. The CDR3 loop is CASSRYTRSGTGELFF. The CDR3 nucleotides are TGTGCCAGCAGCCGTTACACTAGAAGTGGCACCGGGGAGCTGTTTTTT. Together with reference TRBV11-2 and TRBJ2-2, the CDR3 gives the full variable domain: EAGVAQSPRYKIIEKRQSVAFWCNPISGHATLYWYQQILGQGPKLLIQFQNNGVVDDSQLPKDRFSAERLKGVDSTLKIQPAKLEDSAVYLCASSRYTRSGTGELFFGEGSRLTVL.

The V call is TRBV9, the J call TRBJ2-3; the match to TRBD2 covers 11 bases. Trimming took 3 bases from V and 1 from J; bases not matched to a gene: 4. This CDR3 is built from 16 residues. CDR1 is SGDLS and CDR2 is YYNGEE in the germline V gene. DNA for the CDR3: TGTGCCAGCAGCGGCGGGACTAGCGGCCGCACAGATACGCAGTATTTT. Its protein is CASSGGTSGRTDTQYF.

V usage is TRBV6-1 and J usage is TRBJ1-5; 8 bases fit TRBD1. The germline V gene has CDR1 MNHNS and CDR2 SASEGT. J lost 3 bases, V lost 6 bases, and 7 bases had no gene match. There are 15 residues in the CDR3. CDR3 DNA sequence: TGTGCCAGCAGGAAAATACAGGGGGACAATCAGCCCCAGCATTTT. Translation: CASRKIQGDNQPQHF.

The chain uses TRBV11-2 and TRBJ2-7; D possibly corresponds to TRBD2 (5 bases). The ends were cut back, 1 base at V and 6 bases at J, with 16 bases in the middle. Germline V gives CDR1 SGHAT, CDR2 FQNNGV. The CDR3 is 15 amino acids. In nucleotides, the CDR3 is TGTGCCAGCAGCTTAGGAAAGCGGATCACCCTCGAGCAGTACTTC. Translated, it gives CASSLGKRITLEQYF.

This chain joins TRBV10-3 and TRBJ2-3; 7 bases fit TRBD2. Trimming cost V 0 bases and J 5 bases; bases outside gene matches: 5. Germline V gives CDR1 ENHRY, CDR2 SYGVKD. The CDR3 length is 15 residues. CDR3 loop: CAISESGGSIDTQYF. In DNA form, the CDR3 reads TGTGCCATCAGTGAGTCCGGCGGGAGTATAGATACGCAGTATTTT.

The V and J genes are TRBV14 and TRBJ1-2; 7 positions agree with TRBD1. CDR1 is SGHDN, CDR2 FVKESK, per germline. This CDR3 contains 14 residues. V lost 1 base to trimming and J lost 8 bases; unmatched junction nucleotides: 7. CDR3 amino acids: CASSQGQGGHGYTF. The CDR3 DNA is TGTGCCAGCAGCCAAGGTCAGGGGGGCCACGGCTACACCTTC.

This clone was counted a single time. This chain connects TRBV11-2 to TRBJ2-7, with unresolved D. Germline V gives CDR1 SGHAT, CDR2 FQNNGV. The CDR3 contains 12 residues. V gave up 3 bases and J gave up 2 bases, with 5 bases separating them. CDR3 in amino acids: CASSFFTYEQYF. The CDR3 nucleotides read TGTGCCAGCAGCTTCTTTACCTACGAGCAGTACTTC.

The chain couples TRBV27 to TRBJ2-3, with a weak D call TRBD1 (6 bases). Germline V lookup: CDR1 MNHEY, CDR2 SMNVEV (reference sequence). The length of the CDR3 is 13 residues. V lost 4 bases to trimming and J lost 4 bases, with 9 bases between them. CDR3 nucleotide sequence: TGTGCCAGCAGTTATAAGGGGGCAGATACGCAGTATTTT. Amino acids: CASSYKGADTQYF.

The rearrangement links TRBV28 to TRBJ2-7; maybe TRBD2 (5 bases). Trimming removed 3 bases at V and 3 bases at J, with 18 bases between. The CDR3 loop spans 16 amino acids. Germline V gene data show CDR1 as MDHEN and CDR2 as SYDVKM. This chain's CDR3 is CASSLIPGYPVYEQYF. The CDR3 DNA reads TGTGCCAGCAGTTTGATTCCGGGATATCCCGTCTACGAGCAGTACTTC. Using reference TRBV28 and TRBJ2-7 for the parts outside the CDR3, the full variable domain is DVKVTQSSRYLVKRTGEKVFLECVQDMDHENMFWYRQDPGLGLRLIYFSYDVKMKEKGDIPEGYSVSREKKERFSLILESASTNQTSMYLCASSLIPGYPVYEQYFGPGTRLTVT.

The chain joins TRBV18 to TRBJ2-1; TRBD2 agrees at 8 bases. The CDR3 contains 13 residues. Germline-derived CDR1 and CDR2 are KGHSH and LQKENI. V trimming: 3 bases; J trimming: 13 bases; junction bases outside the gene matches: 8. CDR3 protein: CASSPKSGRAQFF. The CDR3 nucleotides read TGTGCCAGCTCACCGAAGTCCGGGAGGGCCCAGTTCTTC.

V and J are TRBV7-9 and TRBJ2-1; TRBD1 might be the D (6 bases). V dropped 10 bases and J dropped 2 bases, with 12 bases sitting between them. The CDR3 length is 13 residues. Per the germline V gene, CDR1 is SEHNR and CDR2 is FQNEAQ (reference sequence). The DNA of the CDR3 is TGTGCCACCCCCGGGACAACCTACAATGAGCAGTTCTTC. Translation: CATPGTTYNEQFF.

This chain uses TRBV6-6 with TRBJ2-3; D call uncertain. Germline CDR1 and CDR2: MNHNY and SVGAGI (reference sequence). Trimming shortened V by 2 bases and J by 6 bases, and 12 bases separated the two germline ends. The CDR3 covers 14 residues. CDR3 sequence (DNA): TGTGCCAGCAGTTACCTCTCCGTAGAGGATACGCAGTATTTT. Residues: CASSYLSVEDTQYF.

The chain employs TRBV27 and TRBJ1-5, with D hard to call. Germline V CDR1 and CDR2: MNHEY, SMNVEV (reference sequence). V shed 5 bases and J shed 7 bases, with 12 bases lying between them. This CDR3 spans 13 amino acids. The CDR3 nucleotides read TGTGCCAGCAGTCCCCTGAGAGGACAGCCCCAGCATTTT. This encodes CASSPLRGQPQHF.